This record concerns one TCR beta chain sequence. The sample originates from a study of PD-L1 blockade in urothelial cancer. V dropped 0 bases and J dropped 5 bases, with 14 bases sitting between them. The CDR3 is made up of 15 amino acids. Germline V gene sequence: CDR1 SGHRS, CDR2 YFSETQ. This table comes from immunoSEQ multiplex PCR, and its TCRdb copy is limited to in-frame clones, with some not included. The sample lists roughly 28,000 clones, under 90% seen once, with approximately 3% in the top ten. Time point given: peripheral blood 6 weeks after treatment start. The source was PBMCs, collected around atezolizumab (anti-PD-L1) treatment. The chain combines TRBV5-1 with TRBJ1-1; D may be TRBD1 (6 bases). The sequence came from a man in his 70s with urothelial cancer. This CDR3 reads CASSLEQGIRTEAFF. The CDR3 DNA sequence: TGCGCCAGCAGCTTGGAACAGGGTATCCGTACTGAAGCTTTCTTT.